The clone carrying this TCR beta chain occurred a few times. The data originate from a study of blood T cell repertoires in COVID-19. How the authors handled the data: Amplified reference gene primers provided the basis for estimating nucleated cell counts. Clones were read by immunoSEQ multiplex PCR, and TCRdb kept only the in-frame ones, dropping some. V, J and clone size are taken as reported in that table, and D and trimming were inferred from the DNA itself. The data hold about 280,000 clones, with 85% observed a single time. Sequences were obtained from PBMCs or T cells enriched from blood (not recorded which). The receptor was isolated from a woman aged 50 to 60 who had recovered from COVID-19.

The CDR3 sequence: CATSRSPASMTGNTIYF. DNA for the CDR3: TGTGCCACCAGCAGATCCCCCGCCTCGATGACGGGGAACACCATATATTTT. The rearrangement links TRBV15 to TRBJ1-3, with D hard to call. The germline V gene encodes CDR1 LNHNV and CDR2 YYDKDF (reference sequence). The CDR3 covers 17 residues. V was pared by 2 bases and J by 7 bases, with 21 bases between.